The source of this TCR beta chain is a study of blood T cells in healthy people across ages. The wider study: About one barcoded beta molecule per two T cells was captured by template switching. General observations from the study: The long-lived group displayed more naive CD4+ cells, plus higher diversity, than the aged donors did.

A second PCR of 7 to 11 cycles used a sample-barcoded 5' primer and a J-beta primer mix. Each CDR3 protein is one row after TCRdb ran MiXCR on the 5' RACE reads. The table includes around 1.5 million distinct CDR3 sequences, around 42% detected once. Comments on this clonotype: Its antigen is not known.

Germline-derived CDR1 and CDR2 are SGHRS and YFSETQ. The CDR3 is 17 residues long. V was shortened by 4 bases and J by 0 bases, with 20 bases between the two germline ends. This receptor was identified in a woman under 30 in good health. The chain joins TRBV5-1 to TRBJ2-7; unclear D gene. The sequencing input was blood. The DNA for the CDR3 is TGCGCCAGCAGCCCCCAATCCCTCCAACTAAGCTCCTACGAGCAGTACTTC. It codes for CASSPQSLQLSSYEQYF.